This T cell receptor beta chain originates from a study of identical twins. Notes on the study in general: Surplus twin overlap in beta out-of-frame sequences was less pronounced. Out-of-frame alpha sequences shared between twins exhibited an excess of low generation probability.

Carrying unique molecular identifiers, the cDNA also gained a universal primer site through template switching. TCRdb passed the 5' RACE reads through MiXCR, listing each CDR3 protein once. The sample lists some 1,700,000 distinct CDR3 sequences; 32% were seen once. To note about this clonotype: What it recognizes is unknown.

This TCR was sampled from a newborn girl in good health. Source material: cord blood.

In nucleotides, the CDR3 is TGTGCCAGCAGTTATGAGGGGGTGGGTGAGCAGTTCTTC. It encodes CASSYEGVGEQFF. This chain uses TRBV6-2 or TRBV6-3 with TRBJ2-1; possible D gene TRBD1, 6 bases. V lost 3 bases to trimming and J lost 9 bases, with 12 bases between them. The CDR3 totals 13 residues. Germline CDR1 is MNHEY and CDR2 is SVGEGT.